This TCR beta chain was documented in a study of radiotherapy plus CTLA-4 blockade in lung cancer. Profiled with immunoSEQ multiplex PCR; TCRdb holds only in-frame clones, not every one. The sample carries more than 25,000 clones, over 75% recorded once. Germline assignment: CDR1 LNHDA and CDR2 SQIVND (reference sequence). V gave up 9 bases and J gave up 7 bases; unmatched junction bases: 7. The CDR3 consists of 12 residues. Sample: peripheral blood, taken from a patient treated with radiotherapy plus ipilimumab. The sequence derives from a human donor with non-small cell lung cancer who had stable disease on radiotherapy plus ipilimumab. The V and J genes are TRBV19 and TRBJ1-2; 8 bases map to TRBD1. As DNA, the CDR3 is TGTGCCAGCGTGACAGGGGTGGCTGGCTACACCTTC. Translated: CASVTGVAGYTF.